This entry lists 20 T cell receptor beta chains sequenced from one sample in a study of beta chain features in type 1 diabetes. Broader study findings: Type 1 diabetes patients had moderately but significantly shorter TCRB CDR3s in all four CD4+ subsets.

Reverse transcription of all isolated RNA meant that expressed TCRB transcripts were sequenced. The data were produced by immunoSEQ multiplex PCR, yet TCRdb's version contains in-frame clones alone and is incomplete. This table has about 170,000 clones, roughly 8% appearing once. The antigens these receptors bind are not known. The sample comprised central memory CD4+ T cells from blood. The receptors were sampled from a woman aged 40 to 50 with type 1 diabetes.

This clone was found a few times. The chain has TRBV30 and TRBJ2-1, with TRBD2 identical over 12 bases. From germline, CDR1 is GTSNPN and CDR2 SVGIG (reference sequence). The CDR3 is 14 amino acids. J lost 7 bases, V lost 1 base, and 2 bases had no gene match. CDR3 amino acids: CAWSGLAGANEQFF. The CDR3 DNA sequence: TGTGCCTGGAGTGGACTAGCGGGAGCGAATGAGCAGTTCTTC. The whole variable domain, filled in from reference TRBV30 and TRBJ2-1, reads SQTIHQWPATLVQPVGSPLSLECTVEGTSNPNLYWYRQAAGRGLQLLFYSVGIGQISSEVPQNLSASRPQDRQFILSSKKLLLSDSGFYLCAWSGLAGANEQFFGPGTRLTVL.

In regard to this clone: This CDR3 is also generated by other DNA sequences in the sample. The chain links TRBV27 to TRBJ2-7; 8 nucleotides align to TRBD1. Germline V lookup: CDR1 MNHEY, CDR2 SMNVEV (reference sequence). V lost 2 bases and J lost 4; bases outside the gene matches: 1. The CDR3 runs 13 residues. In DNA form, the CDR3 reads TGTGCCAGCAGTTTACAGGGGGCGTACGAGCAGTACTTC. Amino acids: CASSLQGAYEQYF.

In its sample, this clone was seen a few times. The genes are TRBV5-4 and TRBJ2-2, with 8 bases lining up with TRBD1. Germline V gene sequence: CDR1 SGHNT, CDR2 YYREEE (reference sequence). The CDR3 runs to 16 residues. V lost 0 bases to trimming and J lost 5 bases; unmatched junction nucleotides: 6. CDR3 DNA: TGTGCCAGCAGCTTGGGGACAGGGTGGGGTACCGGGGAGCTGTTTTTT. It specifies CASSLGTGWGTGELFF.

The V call is TRBV4-2, the J call TRBJ1-5, with 8 bases lining up with TRBD1. CDR3 length equals 14 residues. The V gene end was trimmed by 3 bases and the J gene end by 4 bases; junction bases not matched to a gene: 2. The germline CDR1 and CDR2 sequences are LGHNA and YNFKEQ. The CDR3: CASSHGQGNQPQHF. DNA of the CDR3: TGTGCCAGCAGCCACGGACAGGGAAATCAGCCCCAGCATTTT.

This clone was counted a few times. The chain combines TRBV6-5 with TRBJ2-7; D may be TRBD1 (6 bases). The V and J ends lost 6 bases and 3 bases respectively, with 18 bases between them. Germline V CDR1 and CDR2: MNHEY, SVGAGI. The CDR3 spans 15 residues. CDR3 DNA sequence: TGTGCCAGCAGCTCCTGGACAGATCGGCGCTACGAGCAGTACTTC. It yields the protein CASSSWTDRRYEQYF.

This clone was counted a few times. The chain has TRBV7-9 and TRBJ2-3; possible D gene TRBD2, 5 bases. This CDR3 has 15 amino acids. Germline V gene sequence: CDR1 SEHNR, CDR2 FQNEAQ (reference sequence). V shed 4 bases and J shed 5 bases, with 16 bases lying between them. The CDR3 region is CASSSLEEAGDTQYF. In nucleotides, the CDR3 is TGTGCCAGCAGCTCCCTGGAGGAGGCGGGAGATACGCAGTATTTT.

This clone has just a few counts. The CDR3 spells CASGQGETYNEQFF. The CDR3 DNA is TGCGCCAGTGGACAGGGGGAAACCTACAATGAGCAGTTCTTC. The chain couples TRBV23-1 to TRBJ2-1; 10 bases match TRBD1. TRBV23-1 is placed among ORFs of uncertain function. J was trimmed by 2 bases and V by 9 bases; bases with no gene match: 4. The CDR3 contains 14 residues.

This clone has more than one count but fewer than ten. The chain joins TRBV2 to TRBJ2-1; 8 nucleotides line up with TRBD2. The junction had 17 bases not matched to a gene; V was cut back by 6 bases and J by 10 bases. Germline-derived CDR1 and CDR2 are SNHLY and FYNNEI. The CDR3 has 16 amino acids. DNA of the CDR3: TGTGCCAGCAGAGCGCGGCTGGGACTAGAAAGCAACGAGCAGTTCTTC. It specifies CASRARLGLESNEQFF. The whole variable domain, remainder taken from reference TRBV2 and TRBJ2-1, is EPEVTQTPSHQVTQMGQEVILRCVPISNHLYFYWYRQILGQKVEFLVSFYNNEISEKSEIFDDQFSVERPDGSNFTLKIRSTKLEDSAMYFCASRARLGLESNEQFFGPGTRLTVL.

This clone was detected only a few times. CDR3: CASSGGRREKLFF. DNA for the CDR3: TGTGCCAGCAGTGGGGGGCGGAGGGAAAAACTGTTTTTT. This chain connects TRBV25-1 to TRBJ1-4, with D perhaps TRBD1 (6 bases). V lost 4 bases and J lost 8, with 11 bases in between. Germline CDR1 MGHDK, CDR2 SYGVNS. The CDR3 consists of 13 residues.

The table lists this clone with a few counts. This sequence joins TRBV2 and TRBJ2-5; the match to TRBD2 covers 10 bases. CDR3 length: 17 amino acids. Germline V gene data show CDR1 as SNHLY and CDR2 as FYNNEI. Losses at the gene ends were 7 bases for V and 6 bases for J; bases not matched to a gene: 17. The CDR3 loop reads CASNPDWGSGGPKTQYF. The CDR3 DNA follows: TGTGCCAGCAACCCAGATTGGGGTAGCGGGGGGCCGAAGACCCAGTACTTC.

This chain links TRBV4-3 with TRBJ1-2; 7 nucleotides agree with TRBD1. V lost 1 base, J lost 0 bases, and 11 bases stayed unmatched. Germline V lookup: CDR1 LGHNA, CDR2 YSLEER. The length of the CDR3 is 18 residues. DNA of the CDR3: TGCGCCAGCAGCCAAGTAACGAGAGGGGGCCCCGCTAACTATGGCTACACCTTC. Its translation: CASSQVTRGGPANYGYTF.

In its sample, this clone was seen a few times. This chain links TRBV28 with TRBJ1-2; D unresolved. The V and J ends lost 4 bases and 2 bases respectively, with 11 bases between them. The CDR3 has 14 residues. CDR1 and CDR2 (germline): MDHEN, SYDVKM. The CDR3: CASSYGLGNYGYTF. The CDR3 coding sequence is TGTGCCAGCAGTTATGGGCTTGGCAACTATGGCTACACCTTC.

This clone was picked up a small number of times. This chain links TRBV19 with TRBJ2-5; 7 positions match TRBD1. Losses at the gene ends were 6 bases for V and 5 bases for J; bases not matched to a gene: 3. The CDR3 spans 12 residues. Germline lookup yields CDR1 LNHDA and CDR2 SQIVND (reference sequence). The CDR3 protein is CASRRGLETQYF. The CDR3 nucleotides read TGTGCCAGTAGGAGGGGGCTGGAGACCCAGTACTTC.

The CDR3 coding sequence is TGCGCCAGCAGCTTTATCGGTAGCTGGGAGACCCAGTACTTC. Translated: CASSFIGSWETQYF. The gene calls are TRBV5-1 and TRBJ2-5; D is undetermined. This CDR3 is built from 14 residues. Germline V gene data show CDR1 as SGHRS and CDR2 as YFSETQ. Trimming left V 2 bases short and J 5 bases short, with 13 bases between.

This clone was seen only a few times. This chain joins TRBV18 and TRBJ2-1, with 7 bases that match TRBD2. CDR3 length: 15 amino acids. Per germline, CDR1 KGHSH and CDR2 LQKENI. Unmatched junction bases numbered 12, after V lost 6 bases and J lost 7 bases. The DNA for the CDR3 is TGTGCCAGCTCTCCCCCTCGCGGGGGAACTAATGAGCAGTTCTTC. This translates into CASSPPRGGTNEQFF.

The chain links TRBV7-2 to TRBJ2-7; TRBD1 matches at 7 bases. The CDR3 covers 13 residues. CDR1 and CDR2 (germline): SGHTA, FQGNSA. V lost 4 bases to trimming and J lost 0 bases; unmatched junction nucleotides: 0. The CDR3 bases are TGTGCCAGCAGCTGGGACAGCTCCTACGAGCAGTACTTC. This encodes CASSWDSSYEQYF.

This clone was picked up a small number of times. The rearrangement joins TRBV29-1 to TRBJ2-7, with D tentatively TRBD1 (5 bases). V was clipped by 1 base and J by 2 bases, with 15 bases between them. CDR1 and CDR2 from the germline V gene are SQVTM and ANQGSEA. CDR3 length: 15 amino acids. The CDR3 nucleotides are TGCAGCGTTGAAGGTGGCAGGGTAAAACCCTACGAGCAGTACTTC. It specifies CSVEGGRVKPYEQYF.

This clone was detected many times. The genes are TRBV7-2 and TRBJ2-3, with D perhaps matching TRBD2 (5 bases). The V and J ends lost 1 base and 6 bases respectively, with 11 bases between them. The germline V gene encodes CDR1 SGHTA and CDR2 FQGNSA. This CDR3 region has 14 residues. CDR3 bases: TGTGCCAGCAGCTTAGATCCCTCGGGGGATACGCAGTATTTT. Encoded protein: CASSLDPSGDTQYF.

The chain employs TRBV29-1 and TRBJ2-5; D gene ambiguous. This CDR3 spans 13 amino acids. V was trimmed by 0 bases and J by 1 base, leaving 6 bases between them. Germline V gene lookup returns CDR1 SQVTM and CDR2 ANQGSEA. The CDR3 bases are TGCAGCGTTGAAGAGGGCGTCCAAGAGACCCAGTACTTC. Its translation is CSVEEGVQETQYF.

This clone showed up just a few times. Other nucleotide sequences in the sample specify the same CDR3. The chain uses TRBV19 and TRBJ1-5; 11 nucleotides line up with TRBD1. With V trimmed by 6 bases and J by 6 bases, 4 bases remained unmatched. CDR3 length: 14 amino acids. Germline assignment: CDR1 LNHDA and CDR2 SQIVND (reference sequence). The CDR3 is CASSPDRGRQPQHF. CDR3 coding DNA: TGTGCCAGTAGCCCGGACAGGGGGCGTCAGCCCCAGCATTTT. Full variable domain (remainder filled in from reference TRBV19 and TRBJ1-5): DGGITQSPKYLFRKEGQNVTLSCEQNLNHDAMYWYRQDPGQGLRLIYYSQIVNDFQKGDIAEGYSVSREKKESFPLTVTSAQKNPTAFYLCASSPDRGRQPQHFGDGTRLSIL.